This T cell receptor (beta chain) was identified in a study of OX40 agonist ivuxolimab in advanced cancers. Study in general: With ivuxolimab, an agonistic anti-OX40 (CD134) antibody, patients were treated.

Some clones are missing from TCRdb's copy, which holds only in-frame ones; the method was immunoSEQ multiplex PCR. Of tens of thousands of clones listed, approximately 91% are singletons. V gave up 4 bases and J gave up 4 bases, with 14 bases separating them. This CDR3 spans 14 amino acids. The germline CDR1 and CDR2 sequences are SGHKS and YYEKEE (reference sequence). This sample comprised CD4+ or CD8+ T cells sorted from blood, obtained in a trial of the OX40 agonist ivuxolimab. J is TRBJ1-1 and V is TRBV5-5; the D is unclear. This clonotype was sampled from an adult with an advanced solid tumor such as melanoma, head and neck, liver or kidney cancer. The DNA for the CDR3 is TGTGCCAGCAGCCCTGGGAGGGAGGCCACTGAAGCTTTCTTT. Protein sequence: CASSPGREATEAFF.